This T cell receptor (beta chain) originates from a study of blood T cells in healthy people across ages. The CDR3 covers 14 residues. CDR1 and CDR2 from the germline V gene are SGHVS and FQNEAQ. V was cut by 6 bases and J by 8 bases, with 16 bases left in between. With a J-beta primer mix and a sample-barcoded 5' primer, a second PCR ran about 7 to 12 cycles. From the 5' RACE reads, TCRdb called clonotypes with MiXCR, one entry per CDR3 protein. The sample lists 800,000 to 1,300,000 distinct CDR3 sequences; under 30% were seen once. This sample was also put to use in a study of T cells of mothers and their children. That paper states: Study donors consisted of a few healthy Caucasian mothers and their six children. Maternal samples each gave over 9 million TCR beta CDR3 reads, and child samples about 3 million each. Thymic selection shapes TCR recombination output in related pairs, and it does so similarly in unrelated pairs. With unrelated pairs as the comparison, related mother-child pairs had a slightly higher overlap that was not significant.

The chain has TRBV7-8 and TRBJ1-4, with D unclear. The source is a girl aged 2-10 years in good health. Sequencing was carried out using blood. CDR3 region: CASRRPGDQEKLFF. The DNA for the CDR3 is TGTGCCAGCAGGCGGCCGGGAGATCAGGAAAAACTGTTTTTT. The variable domain in full, with the rest retrieved from reference TRBV7-8 and TRBJ1-4, is GAGVSQSPRYKVAKRGQDVALRCDPISGHVSLFWYQQALGQGPEFLTYFQNEAQLDKSGLPSDRFFAERPEGSVSTLKIQRTQQEDSAVYLCASRRPGDQEKLFFGSGTQLSVL.